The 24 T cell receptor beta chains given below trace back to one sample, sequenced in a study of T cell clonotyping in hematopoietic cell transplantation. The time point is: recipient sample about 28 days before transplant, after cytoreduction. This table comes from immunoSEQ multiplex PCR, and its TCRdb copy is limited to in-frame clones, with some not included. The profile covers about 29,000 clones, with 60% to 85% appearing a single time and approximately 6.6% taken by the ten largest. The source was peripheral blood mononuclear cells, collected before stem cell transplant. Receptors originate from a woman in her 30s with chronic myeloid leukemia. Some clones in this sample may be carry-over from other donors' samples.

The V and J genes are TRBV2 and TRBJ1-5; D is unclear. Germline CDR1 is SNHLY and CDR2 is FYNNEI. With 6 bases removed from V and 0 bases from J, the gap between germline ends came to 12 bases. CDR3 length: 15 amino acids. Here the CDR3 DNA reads TGTGCCAGCAGCCCCGCGGGAGTTAGCAATCAGCCCCAGCATTTT. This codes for CASSPAGVSNQPQHF. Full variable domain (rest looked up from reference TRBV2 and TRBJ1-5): EPEVTQTPSHQVTQMGQEVILRCVPISNHLYFYWYRQILGQKVEFLVSFYNNEISEKSEIFDDQFSVERPDGSNFTLKIRSTKLEDSAMYFCASSPAGVSNQPQHFGDGTRLSIL.

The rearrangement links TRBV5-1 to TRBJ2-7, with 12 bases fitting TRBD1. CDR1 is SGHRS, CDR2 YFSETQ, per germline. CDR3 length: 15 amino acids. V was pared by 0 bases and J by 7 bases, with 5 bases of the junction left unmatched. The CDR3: CASSLEGQGAEEQYF. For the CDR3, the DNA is TGCGCCAGCAGCTTGGAGGGACAGGGGGCGGAGGAGCAGTACTTC.

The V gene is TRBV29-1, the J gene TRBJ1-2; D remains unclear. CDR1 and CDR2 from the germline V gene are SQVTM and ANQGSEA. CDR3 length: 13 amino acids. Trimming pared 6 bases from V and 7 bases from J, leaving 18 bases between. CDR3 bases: TGCAGCGTCCCCCTAACTGGTGATGGTGGCTACACCTTC. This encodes CSVPLTGDGGYTF.

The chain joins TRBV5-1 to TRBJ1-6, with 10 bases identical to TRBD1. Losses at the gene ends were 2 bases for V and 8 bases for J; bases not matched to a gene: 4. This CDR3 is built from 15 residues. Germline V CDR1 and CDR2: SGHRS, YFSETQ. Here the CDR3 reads CASSFRGTGDSPLHF. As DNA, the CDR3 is TGCGCCAGCAGCTTTAGGGGGACAGGGGATTCACCCCTCCACTTT.

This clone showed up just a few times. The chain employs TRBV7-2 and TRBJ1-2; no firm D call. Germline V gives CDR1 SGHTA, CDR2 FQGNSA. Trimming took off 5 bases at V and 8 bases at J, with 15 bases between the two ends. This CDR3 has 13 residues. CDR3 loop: CASSPHAGEGYTF. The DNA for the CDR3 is TGTGCCAGCAGCCCACACGCGGGTGAGGGCTACACCTTC.

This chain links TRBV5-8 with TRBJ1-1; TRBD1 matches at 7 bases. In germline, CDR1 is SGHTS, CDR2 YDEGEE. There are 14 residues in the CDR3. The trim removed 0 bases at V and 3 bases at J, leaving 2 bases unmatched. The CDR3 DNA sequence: TGTGCCAGCAGCTTGGTAGGGACAGACACTGAAGCTTTCTTT. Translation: CASSLVGTDTEAFF.

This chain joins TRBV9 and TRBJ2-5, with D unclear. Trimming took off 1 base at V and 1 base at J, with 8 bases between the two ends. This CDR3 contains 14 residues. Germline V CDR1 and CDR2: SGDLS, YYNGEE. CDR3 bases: TGTGCCAGCAGCGTATCCAGACGCCAAGAGACCCAGTACTTC. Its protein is CASSVSRRQETQYF.

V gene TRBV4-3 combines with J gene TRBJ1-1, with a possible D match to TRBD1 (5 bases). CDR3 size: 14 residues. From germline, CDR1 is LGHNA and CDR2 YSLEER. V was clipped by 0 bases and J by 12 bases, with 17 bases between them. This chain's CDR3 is CASSQDSGMGVTFF. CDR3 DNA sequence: TGCGCCAGCAGCCAAGATTCAGGGATGGGGGTGACTTTCTTT.

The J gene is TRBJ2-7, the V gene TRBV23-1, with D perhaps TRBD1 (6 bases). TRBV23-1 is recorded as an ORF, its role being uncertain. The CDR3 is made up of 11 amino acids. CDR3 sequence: CAMDSHYEQYV. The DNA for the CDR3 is TGCGCAATGGACAGCCACTACGAGCAGTACGTC.

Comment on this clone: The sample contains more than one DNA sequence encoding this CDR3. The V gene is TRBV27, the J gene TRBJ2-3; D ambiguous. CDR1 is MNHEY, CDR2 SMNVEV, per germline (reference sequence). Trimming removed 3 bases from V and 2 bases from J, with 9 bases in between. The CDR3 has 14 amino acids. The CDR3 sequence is CASSLLGNTDTQYF. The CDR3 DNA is TGTGCCAGCAGTTTGCTGGGTAACACAGATACGCAGTATTTT.

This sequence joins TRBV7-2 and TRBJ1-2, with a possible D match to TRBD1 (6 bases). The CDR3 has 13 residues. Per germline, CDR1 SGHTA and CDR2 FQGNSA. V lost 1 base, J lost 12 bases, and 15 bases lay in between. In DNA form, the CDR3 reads TGTGCCAGCAGCTTAGTATTTGCAGGGGTCCACACCTTC. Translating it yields CASSLVFAGVHTF.

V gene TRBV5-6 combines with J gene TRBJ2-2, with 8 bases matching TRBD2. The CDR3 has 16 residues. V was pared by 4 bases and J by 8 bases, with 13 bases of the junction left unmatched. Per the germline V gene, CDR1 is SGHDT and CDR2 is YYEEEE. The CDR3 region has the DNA TGTGCCAGCAGCCGTTGGGGTAGCGGGGTAGCTGGGGAGCTGTTTTTT. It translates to CASSRWGSGVAGELFF.

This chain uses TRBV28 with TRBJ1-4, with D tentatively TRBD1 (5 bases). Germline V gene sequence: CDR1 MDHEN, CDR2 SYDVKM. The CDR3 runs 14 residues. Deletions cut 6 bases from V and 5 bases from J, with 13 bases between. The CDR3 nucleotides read TGTGCCAGCAGCCCGAGAGCAGGGAATGAAAAACTGTTTTTT. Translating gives CASSPRAGNEKLFF.

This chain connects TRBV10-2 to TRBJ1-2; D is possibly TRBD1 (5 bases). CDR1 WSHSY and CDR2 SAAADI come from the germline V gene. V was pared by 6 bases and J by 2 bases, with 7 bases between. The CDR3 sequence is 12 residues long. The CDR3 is CASSPGNYGYTF. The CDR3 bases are TGCGCCAGCAGCCCAGGGAACTATGGCTACACCTTC.

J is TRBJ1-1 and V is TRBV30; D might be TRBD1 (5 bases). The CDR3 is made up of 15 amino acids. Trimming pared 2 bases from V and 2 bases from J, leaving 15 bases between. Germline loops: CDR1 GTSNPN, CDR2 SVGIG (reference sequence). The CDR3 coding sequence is TGTGCCTGGAGTCCACTAGACAGACTCAACACTGAAGCTTTCTTT. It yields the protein CAWSPLDRLNTEAFF.

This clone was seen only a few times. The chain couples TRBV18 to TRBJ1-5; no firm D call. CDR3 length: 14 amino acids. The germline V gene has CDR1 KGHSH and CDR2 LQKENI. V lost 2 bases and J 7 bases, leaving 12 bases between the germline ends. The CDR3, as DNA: TGTGCCAGCTCACCAGAAGGGTCGGGCCAGCCCCAGCATTTT. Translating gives CASSPEGSGQPQHF.

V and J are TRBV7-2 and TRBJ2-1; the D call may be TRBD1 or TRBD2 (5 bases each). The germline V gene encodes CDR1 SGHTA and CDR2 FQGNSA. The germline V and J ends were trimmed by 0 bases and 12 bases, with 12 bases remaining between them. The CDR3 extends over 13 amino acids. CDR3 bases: TGTGCCAGCAGCTTAGCCAGAGGGGAAGGGCAGTTCTTC. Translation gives CASSLARGEGQFF.

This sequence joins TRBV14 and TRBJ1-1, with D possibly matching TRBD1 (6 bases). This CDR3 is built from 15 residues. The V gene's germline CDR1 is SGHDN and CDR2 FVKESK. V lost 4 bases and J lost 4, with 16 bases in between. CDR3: CASSPATNRVTEAFF. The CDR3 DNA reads TGTGCCAGCAGCCCCGCTACTAACAGGGTCACTGAAGCTTTCTTT.

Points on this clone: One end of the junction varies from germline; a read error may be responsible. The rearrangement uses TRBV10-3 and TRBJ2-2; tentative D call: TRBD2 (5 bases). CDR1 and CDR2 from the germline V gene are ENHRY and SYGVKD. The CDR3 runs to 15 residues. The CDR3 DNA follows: TGTGCCATCAGTGAGTCTACCACCCTAACCGGGGAGCTGTTCTTT. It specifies CAISESTTLTGELFF.

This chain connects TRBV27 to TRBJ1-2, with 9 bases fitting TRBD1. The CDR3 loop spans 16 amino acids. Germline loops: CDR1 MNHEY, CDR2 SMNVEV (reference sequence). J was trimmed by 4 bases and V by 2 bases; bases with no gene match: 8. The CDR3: CASSLTRTGAPYGYTF. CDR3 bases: TGTGCCAGCAGTTTAACAAGGACAGGGGCCCCCTATGGCTACACCTTC.

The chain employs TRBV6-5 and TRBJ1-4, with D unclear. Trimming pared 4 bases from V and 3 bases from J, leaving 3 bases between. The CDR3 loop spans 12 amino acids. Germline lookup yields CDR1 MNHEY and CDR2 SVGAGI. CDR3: CASSSPNEKLFF. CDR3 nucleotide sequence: TGTGCCAGCAGTTCCCCTAATGAAAAACTGTTTTTT.

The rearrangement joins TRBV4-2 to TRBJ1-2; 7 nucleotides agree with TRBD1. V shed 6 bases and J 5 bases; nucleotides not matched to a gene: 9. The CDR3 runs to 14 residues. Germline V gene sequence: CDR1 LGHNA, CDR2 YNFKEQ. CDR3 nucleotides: TGTGCCAGCAGTCAGACAGGGAGTGGGTATGGCTACACCTTC. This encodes CASSQTGSGYGYTF.

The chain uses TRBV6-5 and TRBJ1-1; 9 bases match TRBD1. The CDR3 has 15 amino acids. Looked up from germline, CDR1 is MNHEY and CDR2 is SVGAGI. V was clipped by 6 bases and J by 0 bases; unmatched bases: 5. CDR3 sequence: CASSKGQGMNTEAFF. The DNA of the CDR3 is TGTGCCAGCAGCAAGGGACAGGGTATGAACACTGAAGCTTTCTTT.

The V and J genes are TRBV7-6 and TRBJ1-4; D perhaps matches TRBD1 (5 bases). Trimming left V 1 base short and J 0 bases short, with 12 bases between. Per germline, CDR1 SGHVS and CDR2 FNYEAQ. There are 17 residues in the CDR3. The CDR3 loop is CASSLVNPGPTNEKLFF. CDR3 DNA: TGTGCCAGCAGCTTAGTTAATCCGGGGCCAACTAATGAAAAACTGTTTTTT.